This T cell receptor (beta chain) was captured by sequencing in a study of T-cell memory formation after mild COVID-19. From the 5' RACE reads, TCRdb called clonotypes with MiXCR, one entry per CDR3 protein. Of over 150,000 distinct CDR3 sequences listed, 20% to 25% are singletons. About this clonotype: Its antigen is not identified.

General study findings and limits: Mostly located in CM and EM were contracting CD4+ clones, with contracting CD8+ clones located in EMRA. The pre-infection memory compartment contained some responding clones, suggesting cross-reactive memory joined. Contracting clones from day 15 to 85 had balanced CD4/CD8; later expanders favoured CD4+.

CDR3 size: 14 residues. V shed 3 bases, J shed 0 bases, and the junction held 3 bases outside the gene matches. Germline CDR1 SGDLS, CDR2 YYNGEE. The chain employs TRBV9 and TRBJ2-7, with 7 bases fitting TRBD1. Sequencing input: PBMCs or a T cell subset sorted from them (not recorded which). This sequence originates from an adult woman who had mild COVID-19 (a few samples of this study predate the infection). Cell type and time point are not known. CDR3 sequence: CASSADRYSYEQYF. The CDR3 nucleotides read TGTGCCAGCAGCGCGGACAGGTACTCCTACGAGCAGTACTTC.